These 31 T cell receptor beta chains came from one sample sequenced in a study of T cell changes during pregnancy in multiple sclerosis. TCRdb keeps only in-frame clones here, not all; method: immunoSEQ multiplex PCR. The profile shows around 100,000 clones, around 92% of them singletons. This sample comprised peripheral blood, obtained after pregnancy. The origin of the receptors is a female donor with multiple sclerosis, enrolled in a pregnancy study.

The J gene is TRBJ2-7, the V gene TRBV28; 10 bases align to TRBD1. Germline assignment: CDR1 MDHEN and CDR2 SYDVKM. Losses at the gene ends were 7 bases for V and 13 bases for J; bases not matched to a gene: 7. This CDR3 is 11 amino acids long. This CDR3 is CASNPGTGVYF. The CDR3 nucleotides read TGTGCCAGCAACCCAGGGACAGGGGTTTACTTC.

This chain joins TRBV6-6 and TRBJ2-7; 7 bases fit TRBD1. Trimming removed 6 bases from V and 1 base from J; junction bases left unmatched: 6. CDR1 MNHNY and CDR2 SVGAGI come from the germline V gene (reference sequence). This CDR3 is 14 amino acids long. The chain's CDR3 is CASSLGQASYEQYF. Here the CDR3 DNA reads TGTGCCAGCAGCCTCGGACAGGCTTCCTACGAGCAGTACTTC.

The J gene is TRBJ2-7, the V gene TRBV19; TRBD1 matches at 12 bases. V dropped 7 bases and J dropped 5; count of bases not matched to a gene: 6. The CDR3 runs to 14 residues. Germline CDR1 and CDR2: LNHDA and SQIVND (reference sequence). The CDR3: CASNSGQGANEQYF. The CDR3 bases are TGTGCCAGTAACTCGGGACAGGGGGCGAACGAGCAGTACTTC.

This clone was observed a single time. The J gene is TRBJ1-5, the V gene TRBV15; D is uncertain. The length of the CDR3 is 15 residues. Trimming took off 1 base at V and 1 base at J, with 8 bases between the two ends. Germline values: CDR1 LNHNV, CDR2 YYDKDF (reference sequence). CDR3 nucleotide sequence: TGTGCCACCAGCAGAGCCGAACGGAGCAATCAGCCCCAGCATTTT. Its protein is CATSRAERSNQPQHF.

The chain links TRBV6-1 to TRBJ1-1; unclear D gene. With 2 bases removed from V and 8 bases from J, the gap between germline ends came to 12 bases. This CDR3 contains 13 residues. Germline loops: CDR1 MNHNS, CDR2 SASEGT. The CDR3: CASSESIYREAFF. In DNA, the CDR3 is TGTGCCAGCAGTGAATCAATTTACAGAGAAGCTTTCTTT.

The CDR3 DNA follows: TGTGCCAGCAGCTTGGTTCCCACCCTGAGTACCGAGCAGTACTTC. It encodes CASSLVPTLSTEQYF. The genes are TRBV5-6 and TRBJ2-7; D is ambiguous. Germline V lookup: CDR1 SGHDT, CDR2 YYEEEE. The V gene lost 0 bases and the J gene lost 6 bases, with 16 bases spanning the gap. This CDR3 is built from 15 residues.

The gene calls are TRBV5-5 and TRBJ2-7; the D is unclear. The V end lost 2 bases, the J end lost 2 bases, and 2 bases lay between the germline ends. Germline values: CDR1 SGHKS, CDR2 YYEKEE (reference sequence). The CDR3 has 11 amino acids. CDR3 bases: TGTGCCAGCAGCTTCACCTACGAGCAGTACTTC. This sequence encodes CASSFTYEQYF.

V gene TRBV9 combines with J gene TRBJ2-1; D possibly corresponds to TRBD2 (5 bases). The CDR3 spans 14 residues. Per the germline V gene, CDR1 is SGDLS and CDR2 is YYNGEE. Deletions cut 4 bases from V and 8 bases from J, with 16 bases between. The CDR3 here is CASSPLEGGDEQFF. CDR3 DNA sequence: TGTGCCAGCAGCCCACTTGAGGGTGGGGATGAGCAGTTCTTC.

The V call is TRBV28, the J call TRBJ1-4, with 8 bases matching TRBD1. The V and J ends lost 3 bases and 7 bases, in that order; junction bases with no gene match: 4. The germline CDR1 and CDR2 sequences are MDHEN and SYDVKM. The CDR3 length is 14 residues. CDR3: CASSLPGTGEKLFF. The CDR3 DNA reads TGTGCCAGCAGTTTGCCGGGGACAGGTGAAAAACTGTTTTTT.

The chain joins TRBV18 to TRBJ2-7; 9 bases agree with TRBD1. CDR3 length: 15 amino acids. J gave up 3 bases and V 3 bases, and 6 bases lay outside the gene matches. In germline, CDR1 is KGHSH, CDR2 LQKENI. CDR3 sequence (DNA): TGTGCCAGCTCACCGTTGGGACAGGGAAACTACGAGCAGTACTTC. Translating it yields CASSPLGQGNYEQYF.

The chain has TRBV5-1 and TRBJ2-1; 8 bases map to TRBD2. Germline V gene lookup returns CDR1 SGHRS and CDR2 YFSETQ. This CDR3 comprises 15 residues. After removal of 0 bases from V and 5 bases from J, the junction contained 4 bases not matched to a gene. The CDR3 here is CASSLGSGTNNEQFF. In DNA, the CDR3 is TGCGCCAGCAGCTTGGGTAGCGGGACCAACAATGAGCAGTTCTTC.

This sequence joins TRBV6-5 and TRBJ1-2, with 8 bases aligning to TRBD1. Germline assignment: CDR1 MNHEY and CDR2 SVGAGI. The CDR3 has 14 amino acids. V shed 6 bases, J shed 4 bases, and the junction held 7 bases outside the gene matches. CDR3 coding DNA: TGTGCCAGCAGCAACCATGGACAGGGCTATGGCTACACCTTC. Translation gives CASSNHGQGYGYTF.

The chain employs TRBV6-6 and TRBJ1-4, with 9 bases identical to TRBD1. CDR1 is MNHNY, CDR2 SVGAGI, per germline (reference sequence). After removal of 2 bases from V and 8 bases from J, the junction contained 6 bases not matched to a gene. The CDR3 runs 15 residues. CDR3 loop: CASSYLTGGQEKLFF. CDR3 bases: TGTGCCAGCAGTTACCTGACAGGGGGACAGGAAAAACTGTTTTTT.

This clone was seen just once. The chain carries TRBV4-1 and TRBJ2-4; possibly TRBD2 for D (6 bases). Between the trimmed V and J ends, which lost 2 bases and 0 bases, there was a span of 17 bases. Germline V lookup: CDR1 MGHRA, CDR2 YSYEKL. CDR3 length: 18 amino acids. Here the CDR3 DNA reads TGCGCCAGCAGCCAAATGGGAGGCCAAACCCTAGCCAAAAACATTCAGTACTTC. Amino acid sequence: CASSQMGGQTLAKNIQYF.

CDR3 amino acids: CASSTDRDTGELFF. In DNA, the CDR3 is TGTGCCAGCTCAACCGACAGGGACACCGGGGAGCTGTTTTTT. This sequence joins TRBV18 and TRBJ2-2, with 7 bases that match TRBD1. Germline CDR1 reads KGHSH; CDR2 reads LQKENI. J was trimmed by 3 bases and V by 5 bases; bases with no gene match: 3. The CDR3 consists of 14 residues.

This chain links TRBV2 with TRBJ1-5; weak D call: TRBD1 (6 bases). Deletions cut 2 bases from V and 1 base from J, with 9 bases between. Looked up from germline, CDR1 is SNHLY and CDR2 is FYNNEI. This CDR3 contains 15 residues. The DNA for the CDR3 is TGTGCCAGCAGTGAACAGGGGATGAGCAATCAGCCCCAGCATTTT. It yields the protein CASSEQGMSNQPQHF.

This sequence joins TRBV7-3 and TRBJ2-7; TRBD2 matches at 12 bases. The CDR3 covers 15 residues. Germline lookup yields CDR1 SGHTA and CDR2 FQGTGA. After removal of 5 bases from V and 2 bases from J, the junction contained 4 bases not matched to a gene. CDR3 in DNA: TGTGCCAGCAGCATGACTAGCGGGAGCACCTACGAGCAGTACTTC. It encodes CASSMTSGSTYEQYF.

The CDR3 reads CSARQGSDEAFF. The CDR3 DNA follows: TGCAGCGCTAGACAGGGGAGTGATGAAGCTTTCTTT. The V call is TRBV29-1, the J call TRBJ1-1; 8 positions match TRBD1. The CDR3 runs 12 residues. Germline V gene sequence: CDR1 SQVTM, CDR2 ANQGSEA. The J segment lost 7 bases and the V segment lost 7 bases, leaving 8 bases of the junction unmatched. The full variable domain, in which reference TRBV29-1 and TRBJ1-1 provide the parts outside the CDR3, is SAVISQKPSRDICQRGTSLTIQCQVDSQVTMMFWYRQQPGQSLTLIATANQGSEATYESGFVIDKFPISRPNLTFSTLTVSNMSPEDSSIYLCSARQGSDEAFFGQGTRLTVV.

This chain joins TRBV5-1 and TRBJ2-3; TRBD2 aligns across 10 bases. Germline CDR1 is SGHRS and CDR2 is YFSETQ. Germline trimming cut 1 base from V and 1 base from J; bases unmatched to any gene: 3. This CDR3 region has 16 residues. CDR3 nucleotides: TGCGCCAGCAGCTTGATAGCGGGAGGCGGCACAGATACGCAGTATTTT. This translates into CASSLIAGGGTDTQYF. Using reference TRBV5-1 and TRBJ2-3 for the parts outside the CDR3, the full variable domain is KAGVTQTPRYLIKTRGQQVTLSCSPISGHRSVSWYQQTPGQGLQFLFEYFSETQRNKGNFPGRFSGRQFSNSRSEMNVSTLELGDSALYLCASSLIAGGGTDTQYFGPGTRLTVL.

V is TRBV7-9 and J is TRBJ1-2; possible D gene TRBD1, 5 bases. CDR1 is SEHNR, CDR2 FQNEAQ, per germline (reference sequence). This CDR3 is built from 13 residues. V dropped 3 bases and J dropped 4 bases, with 9 bases sitting between them. The CDR3 sequence is CASSFGDSYGYTF. As DNA, the CDR3 is TGTGCCAGCAGCTTCGGGGACTCCTATGGCTACACCTTC. Variable domain in full (rest from reference TRBV7-9 and TRBJ1-2): DTGVSQNPRHKITKRGQNVTFRCDPISEHNRLYWYRQTLGQGPEFLTYFQNEAQLEKSRLLSDRFSAERPKGSFSTLEIQRTEQGDSAMYLCASSFGDSYGYTFGSGTRLTVV.

This clone has just one count. The J gene is TRBJ2-3, the V gene TRBV7-6; no firm D call. CDR1 is SGHVS, CDR2 FNYEAQ, per germline. The CDR3 spans 17 residues. V was clipped by 1 base and J by 0 bases, with 14 bases between them. CDR3 DNA: TGTGCCAGCAGCTTAGGGGCCGCGAAAATTAGCACAGATACGCAGTATTTT. Translating gives CASSLGAAKISTDTQYF. Together with reference TRBV7-6 and TRBJ2-3, the CDR3 gives the full variable domain: GAGVSQSPRYKVTKRGQDVALRCDPISGHVSLYWYRQALGQGPEFLTYFNYEAQQDKSGLPNDRFSAERPEGSISTLTIQRTEQRDSAMYRCASSLGAAKISTDTQYFGPGTRLTVL.

As concerns this clone: One end of the junction does not line up with germline, which may come from a read error. The chain recombines TRBV6-1 with TRBJ1-5, with TRBD1 matching 10 bases. Germline values: CDR1 MNHNS, CDR2 SASEGT. The CDR3 is made up of 17 amino acids. CDR3 residues: CASREGTGASSNQPQHF. DNA for the CDR3: TGTGCCAGCAGGGAAGGGACAGGGGCGAGCAGCAATCAGCCCCAGCATTTT.

This clone was recorded only once. The V call is TRBV27, the J call TRBJ1-2; 11 positions match TRBD1. Per germline, CDR1 MNHEY and CDR2 SMNVEV (reference sequence). This CDR3 region has 19 residues. V lost 2 bases, J lost 5 bases, and 16 bases stayed unmatched. CDR3 in amino acids: CASSLKSTGQGGRVYGYTF. The CDR3 region has the DNA TGTGCCAGCAGTTTAAAGTCTACGGGACAGGGGGGCCGCGTTTATGGCTACACCTTC.

This chain uses TRBV7-2 with TRBJ2-7; 7 nucleotides agree with TRBD1. The CDR3 has 15 amino acids. V lost 1 base to trimming and J lost 2 bases; unmatched junction nucleotides: 5. CDR1 and CDR2 (germline): SGHTA, FQGNSA. CDR3 DNA: TGTGCCAGCAGCTTAGTGGGGGACAGAGCCTACGAGCAGTACTTC. Protein sequence: CASSLVGDRAYEQYF.

The chain couples TRBV7-2 to TRBJ1-6; D may be TRBD1 (6 bases). Germline assignment: CDR1 SGHTA and CDR2 FQGNSA. The CDR3 covers 13 residues. V was pared by 4 bases and J by 11 bases, with 12 bases between. CDR3 coding DNA: TGTGCCAGCAGCTCACAGGGCTGGGCACCCCTCCACTTT. Protein: CASSSQGWAPLHF.

The V and J genes are TRBV7-9 and TRBJ2-3; 8 bases fit TRBD2. Per the germline V gene, CDR1 is SEHNR and CDR2 is FQNEAQ (reference sequence). The V segment lost 4 bases and the J segment 3 bases; nucleotides outside the gene matches: 3. The CDR3 runs to 14 residues. CDR3 sequence reads: CASSSERGTDTQYF. CDR3 DNA sequence: TGTGCCAGCAGCTCAGAGCGGGGGACAGATACGCAGTATTTT. Complete variable domain (other parts from reference TRBV7-9 and TRBJ2-3): DTGVSQNPRHKITKRGQNVTFRCDPISEHNRLYWYRQTLGQGPEFLTYFQNEAQLEKSRLLSDRFSAERPKGSFSTLEIQRTEQGDSAMYLCASSSERGTDTQYFGPGTRLTVL.

The chain recombines TRBV18 with TRBJ2-7, with TRBD2 identical over 10 bases. Germline CDR1 reads KGHSH; CDR2 reads LQKENI. The CDR3 contains 15 residues. J gave up 0 bases and V 3 bases, and 2 bases lay outside the gene matches. The CDR3: CASSPLAGGSYEQYF. In DNA form, the CDR3 reads TGTGCCAGCTCACCCTTAGCGGGGGGCTCCTACGAGCAGTACTTC.

The chain links TRBV5-6 to TRBJ1-5, with D maybe TRBD1 (6 bases). There are 15 residues in the CDR3. Germline CDR1 SGHDT, CDR2 YYEEEE. V was cut by 4 bases and J by 7 bases, with 18 bases left in between. The CDR3 reads CASSPGPGANQPQHF. The CDR3 DNA sequence: TGTGCCAGCAGCCCCGGTCCAGGGGCTAACCAGCCCCAGCATTTT. The variable domain in full, completed from reference TRBV5-6 and TRBJ1-5, reads DAGVTQSPTHLIKTRGQQVTLRCSPKSGHDTVSWYQQALGQGPQFIFQYYEEEERQRGNFPDRFSGHQFPNYSSELNVNALLLGDSALYLCASSPGPGANQPQHFGDGTRLSIL.

The CDR3, as DNA: TGTGCCAGCAGCTTGTCATCGGTAAGCTCCTACAATGAGCAGTTCTTC. Protein: CASSLSSVSSYNEQFF. The V and J genes are TRBV5-4 and TRBJ2-1; D ambiguous. Germline V CDR1 and CDR2: SGHNT, YYREEE (reference sequence). The CDR3 is 16 amino acids. V lost 1 base, J lost 0 bases, and 11 bases lay in between. The full variable domain, completed using reference TRBV5-4 and TRBJ2-1, is ETGVTQSPTHLIKTRGQQVTLRCSSQSGHNTVSWYQQALGQGPQFIFQYYREEENGRGNFPPRFSGLQFPNYSSELNVNALELDDSALYLCASSLSSVSSYNEQFFGPGTRLTVL.

V usage is TRBV28 and J usage is TRBJ1-2, with TRBD1 matching 8 bases. J gave up 7 bases and V 3 bases, and 7 bases lay outside the gene matches. The CDR3 is 14 residues long. The germline gives CDR1 MDHEN, CDR2 SYDVKM. In DNA, the CDR3 is TGTGCCAGCAGTTTTATCCAGGGGGCGTCTGGCTACACCTTC. As protein: CASSFIQGASGYTF.

V is TRBV5-6 and J is TRBJ1-3, with D unclear. The germline V gene has CDR1 SGHDT and CDR2 YYEEEE. The CDR3 sequence is 15 residues long. V was clipped by 0 bases and J by 0 bases, with 7 bases between them. CDR3 in amino acids: CASSLVSSSGNTIYF. The CDR3 nucleotides read TGTGCCAGCAGCTTGGTGTCCAGCTCTGGAAACACCATATATTTT.